Listed below are T cell receptor beta chains from one sample, sequenced in a study of breast tumors, draining lymph nodes, adjacent tissues. TCRdb passed the multiplex PCR reads through MiXCR, listing each CDR3 protein once. The sample contains under 350,000 distinct CDR3 sequences, over 25% of which appear only once. Sequencing input: axillary lymph node tissue. The source of these receptors is a female donor with breast cancer. Some clones in this sample may be carry-over from other donors' samples. Each CDR3 is given with its conserved first and last residue. Fields, in order: D gene, J gene, V gene, clone size, CDR3 protein, CDR3 DNA. D genes are given only for firm matches. Not every row has a clone size; where given, it reads once, few, many or a size class.

NA,TRBJ2-7,TRBV7-9,NA,CASSLVRNEQYF,TGTGCCAGCAGCTTAGTACGTAACGAGCAGTACTTC
NA,TRBJ1-2,TRBV20-1,many,CSARDDGWIPYGYTF,TGCAGTGCTAGAGATGATGGGTGGATTCCCTATGGCTACACCTTC
NA,TRBJ1-2,TRBV7-9,few,CASSMPPGPVYTF,TGTGCCAGCAGCATGCCACCCGGGCCTGTCTACACCTTC
NA,TRBJ2-7,TRBV4-1,many,CASSQFVVSYEQYF,TGCGCCAGCAGCCAATTTGTGGTCTCCTACGAGCAGTACTTC
TRBD1,TRBJ1-5,TRBV28,few,CASSPGQGYQPQHF,TGTGCCAGCAGCCCTGGACAGGGGTATCAGCCCCAGCATTTT
NA,TRBJ2-5,TRBV6-5,many,CASSYSMVSSEGAQYF,TGTGCCAGCAGTTACTCGATGGTGTCTAGCGAGGGGGCCCAGTACTTC
NA,TRBJ2-7,TRBV3-1,few,CASSQTRGSYEQYF,TGTGCCAGCAGCCAAACACGGGGATCCTACGAGCAGTACTTC
TRBD2,TRBJ2-7,TRBV20-1,few,CSASPLGLAAAGEQYF,TGCAGTGCTAGCCCCCTAGGACTAGCGGCAGCAGGCGAGCAGTACTTC
TRBD2,TRBJ2-1,TRBV11-3,many,CASSFEREAYNEQFF,TGTGCCAGCAGCTTTGAGCGGGAGGCCTACAATGAGCAGTTCTTC
NA,TRBJ2-3,TRBV20-1,many,CSARVAPGKNTQYF,TGCAGTGCTAGAGTGGCCCCAGGTAAAAATACGCAGTATTTT
NA,TRBJ1-2,TRBV24-1,NA,CATSDPGVHGYTF,TGTGCCACCAGTGATCCGGGGGTCCATGGCTACACCTTC
TRBD1,TRBJ2-7,TRBV7-9,many,CASSPSRDRTYEQYF,TGTGCCAGCAGCCCCTCTCGGGACAGGACCTACGAGCAGTACTTC
TRBD2,TRBJ2-3,TRBV6-6,many,CASSYGTSGRTDTQYF,TGTGCCAGCAGTTACGGGACTAGCGGGAGAACAGATACGCAGTATTTT
TRBD2,TRBJ2-1,TRBV24-1,many,CATSEGSGRASYNEQFF,TGTGCCACCAGTGAGGGGAGCGGGAGGGCCTCCTACAATGAGCAGTTCTTC
NA,TRBJ2-5,TRBV7-9,NA,CASSLTAKETQYF,TGTGCCAGCAGCTTGACAGCCAAAGAGACCCAGTACTTC
NA,TRBJ2-7,TRBV19,NA,CASPPTVSIDEQYF,TGTGCCAGCCCACCTACAGTTAGTATCGACGAGCAGTACTTC
TRBD1,TRBJ2-7,TRBV5-6,many,CASSLGQGGASVYF,TGTGCCAGCAGCCTGGGACAGGGGGGAGCTTCTGTGTACTTC
NA,TRBJ1-1,TRBV7-9,NA,CASSSGINTEAFF,TGTGCCAGCAGCTCAGGGATAAACACTGAAGCTTTCTTT
TRBD2,TRBJ2-1,TRBV2,many,CASSSSSSGSSYNEQFF,TGTGCCAGCAGTTCCTCCTCTAGCGGGAGTTCTTACAATGAGCAGTTCTTC
NA,TRBJ1-5,TRBV2,many,CASATDYSNQPQHF,TGTGCCAGCGCGACAGATTATAGCAATCAGCCCCAGCATTTT
TRBD1,TRBJ1-4,TRBV12-3/TRBV12-4,NA,CASSFGPPGGNEKLFF,TGTGCCAGCAGTTTCGGTCCACCAGGGGGGAATGAAAAACTGTTTTTT
TRBD2,TRBJ2-2,TRBV24-1,many,CATSDPLAGLYGELFF,TGTGCCACCAGTGATCCCCTAGCGGGACTTTACGGGGAGCTGTTTTTT
NA,TRBJ2-7,TRBV15,NA,CATRQLFTSVPPESGRLYEQYF,NA
NA,TRBJ2-3,TRBV7-9,many,CASSWSVDTQYF,TGTGCCAGCAGCTGGTCGGTTGATACGCAGTATTTT
NA,TRBJ2-5,TRBV5-1,many,CASSDNTQETQYF,TGCGCCAGCAGCGACAACACCCAAGAGACCCAGTACTTC
TRBD1,TRBJ2-1,TRBV29-1,many,CSRGTGYEQFF,TGCAGCCGTGGGACAGGCTATGAGCAGTTCTTC
NA,TRBJ1-2,TRBV20-1,many,CSARYRDGYTF,TGCAGTGCTAGATACAGGGATGGCTACACCTTC
NA,TRBJ1-2,TRBV10-2,NA,CASTPGGGNYGYTF,TGCGCCAGCACCCCGGGGGGGGGTAACTATGGCTACACCTTC
NA,TRBJ2-7,TRBV6-5,many,CASRKLGHYEQYF,TGTGCCAGCAGAAAACTAGGCCACTACGAGCAGTACTTC
NA,TRBJ1-2,TRBV4-1,many,CASSQDRYRTVGYTF,TGCGCCAGCAGCCAAGATCGGTACAGGACGGTGGGCTACACCTTC
NA,TRBJ2-7,TRBV20-1,many,CSASALGSGSYEQYF,TGCAGTGCTAGCGCCCTAGGTAGCGGATCCTACGAGCAGTACTTC
TRBD2,TRBJ2-7,TRBV5-8,many,CASSPTSGVADYEQYF,TGTGCCAGCAGTCCGACTAGCGGCGTCGCCGATTACGAGCAGTACTTC
TRBD2,TRBJ2-7,TRBV30,many,CAWSTTSGSVRQYF,TGTGCCTGGAGTACGACTAGCGGGAGTGTTCGGCAGTACTTC
TRBD2,TRBJ2-3,TRBV6-2/TRBV6-3,few,CASSYGTSGRGRMRTDTQYF,TGTGCCAGCAGTTATGGGACTAGCGGGAGAGGAAGGATGAGAACAGATACGCAGTATTTT
NA,TRBJ1-3,TRBV6-2/TRBV6-3,few,CASRERRPGNTIYF,TGTGCCAGCAGGGAGAGGAGACCTGGAAACACCATATATTTT
NA,TRBJ1-5,TRBV6-1,few,CASSEDSPSGPQHF,TGTGCCAGCAGTGAGGACAGCCCTTCGGGGCCCCAGCATTTT
TRBD2,TRBJ2-1,TRBV7-9,many,CASSLRLAGGGDEQFF,TGTGCCAGCAGCTTAAGACTAGCGGGAGGAGGGGATGAGCAGTTCTTC
NA,TRBJ2-7,TRBV28,NA,CASSLSIYEQYF,TGTGCCAGCAGTTTATCGATCTACGAGCAGTACTTC
NA,TRBJ1-6,TRBV2,many,CASSEEIYNSPLHF,TGTGCCAGCAGTGAGGAGATTTATAATTCACCCCTCCACTTT
TRBD1,TRBJ2-2,TRBV6-1,many,CASRPTGKSTGELFF,TGTGCCAGCAGACCGACAGGGAAGAGTACCGGGGAGCTGTTTTTT
TRBD1,TRBJ1-5,TRBV11-2,many,CASSQGQGNQPQHF,TGTGCCAGCAGTCAAGGACAGGGCAATCAGCCCCAGCATTTT
NA,TRBJ2-3,TRBV6-5,many,CASSYLPMASTETDTQYF,TGTGCCAGCAGTTACTTACCGATGGCTAGCACGGAGACAGATACGCAGTATTTT
TRBD1,TRBJ2-1,TRBV19,many,CASGTGGSNEQFF,TGTGCCAGCGGGACAGGAGGGTCCAATGAGCAGTTCTTC
TRBD2,TRBJ2-1,TRBV30,NA,CAWSRLALYNEQFF,TGTGCCTGGAGTAGACTAGCCCTCTACAATGAGCAGTTCTTC
NA,TRBJ2-5,TRBV7-9,NA,CASSSKRPRETQYF,TGTGCCAGCAGCTCTAAGCGGCCCCGAGAGACCCAGTACTTC
NA,TRBJ2-7,TRBV7-2,many,CASSLDASYEQYF,TGTGCCAGCAGCTTGGACGCCTCCTACGAGCAGTACTTC
NA,TRBJ2-7,TRBV7-9,many,CASSPRLGGRVLEQYF,TGTGCCAGCAGCCCCCGGTTGGGTGGGCGGGTTCTGGAGCAGTACTTC
TRBD1,TRBJ1-5,TRBV12-3/TRBV12-4,many,CASSRTGDNQPQHF,TGTGCCAGCAGTCGGACAGGGGACAATCAGCCCCAGCATTTT
TRBD1,TRBJ2-3,TRBV14,many,CASSQPGQLTDTQYF,TGTGCCAGCAGCCAGCCGGGACAGCTCACAGATACGCAGTATTTT
TRBD1,TRBJ1-5,TRBV15,NA,CAISRPTKGALFSNQPQHF,TGCGCCATCAGCAGACCTACGAAGGGGGCTTTATTCAGCAATCAGCCCCAGCATTTT
NA,TRBJ1-4,TRBV12-3/TRBV12-4,many,CASRAAGLGEKLFF,TGTGCCAGTAGGGCGGCGGGCCTGGGGGAAAAACTGTTTTTT
NA,TRBJ1-6,TRBV7-2,medium-sized,CASSLGRSPLHF,TGTGCCAGCAGCTTAGGGAGGTCACCCCTCCACTTT
TRBD1,TRBJ2-7,TRBV5-1,many,CASSLRDRAYEQYF,TGCGCCAGCAGCTTGAGGGACAGGGCTTACGAGCAGTACTTC
TRBD1,TRBJ1-5,TRBV4-1,few,CASSQGGTGTGSVPQHF,TGCGCCAGCAGCCAAGGGGGAACCGGGACAGGATCAGTCCCCCAGCATTTT
TRBD2,TRBJ2-5,TRBV12-3/TRBV12-4,NA,CASSSSGRVEQETQYF,TGTGCCAGCAGTTCTAGCGGGAGGGTCGAGCAAGAGACCCAGTACTTC